The entry that follows covers one TCR beta chain sequence. Its specificity is unknown. The data stem from a study of OX40 agonist ivuxolimab in advanced cancers. Study-level background: Of mixed ages from about 20 to 90 and averaging 60 years, the group was about 80% male. It was permissible to have had prior anti-PD-1, anti-PD-L1 or anti-CTLA-4 therapy, and approximately 40% had some. Broader study findings: Dosing at 0.1 to 3.0 mg/kg was accompanied by clonal expansion of CD4+ and CD8+ blood T cells by week 6. CD8+ T cells showed, on average, more clonal expansion than CD4+ cells.

Trimming removed 1 base from V and 0 bases from J; junction bases left unmatched: 9. The germline V gene encodes CDR1 SGHRS and CDR2 YFSETQ. The CDR3 is made up of 17 amino acids. Method: immunoSEQ multiplex PCR; TCRdb's copy keeps in-frame clones and lacks some. The table records 100,000 or so clones, 80% to 90% of them present only once. The clonotype comes from an adult with an advanced solid tumor such as melanoma, head and neck, liver or kidney cancer. The chain has TRBV5-1 and TRBJ2-5; 7 nucleotides line up with TRBD1. Sequenced here: CD4+ or CD8+ T cells sorted from blood, sampled in a trial of the OX40 agonist ivuxolimab. Here the CDR3 reads CASSLFRDSQNQETQYF. CDR3 nucleotides: TGCGCCAGCAGCTTGTTCCGGGACAGCCAGAACCAAGAGACCCAGTACTTC.